Shown below are 28 T cell receptor beta chains from a single sample sequenced in a study of T cells in women clearing cervical HPV infection. Here immunoSEQ multiplex PCR was the method, and the copy in TCRdb shows in-frame clones only, minus some. The sample spans about 22,000 clones; the ten largest clones claim around 3%. The sequenced sample was blood buffy coat. These receptors all come from a woman aged 18 to 75 with a cervical HPV16 infection that either progressed to CIN3+ or cleared (not recorded which).

Details on this clone: The read falls 3 residues short of the CDR3 end, and the missing part is taken from the germline J gene. The chain carries TRBV11-3 and TRBJ2-5; 7 bases match TRBD2. The CDR3 runs 15 residues. The germline V gene has CDR1 SGHNT and CDR2 YENEEA. J gave up 5 bases and V 0 bases, and 6 bases lay outside the gene matches. The sequenced part of the CDR3 DNA is TGTGCCAGCAGCTTAGATCTGGGGGGGAAGGAGACC. Residues: CASSLDLGGKET. The full CDR3 sequence reads CASSLDLGGKETQYF.

As concerns this clone: Coverage ceases 3 residues before the CDR3 finishes, and the germline J gene fills in the end. The rearrangement joins TRBV2 to TRBJ1-5; D gene unclear. From germline, CDR1 is SNHLY and CDR2 FYNNEI. Trimming left V 6 bases short and J 3 bases short, with 18 bases between. The CDR3 runs 16 residues. The CDR3 spells CASRTFAGAFNQPQHF. CDR3 DNA, as far as it was read: TGTGCCAGCAGGACTTTTGCGGGCGCCTTCAATCAGCCC.

In regard to this clone: The observed sequence ends 3 residues before the CDR3 terminus, with the missing tail filled in from the germline J gene. V is TRBV7-2 and J is TRBJ2-5, with TRBD2 matching 9 bases. Per the germline V gene, CDR1 is SGHTA and CDR2 is FQGNSA. The CDR3 contains 15 residues. The junction had 6 bases not matched to a gene; V was cut back by 1 base and J by 6 bases. The CDR3 DNA, read in part, is TGTGCCAGCAGCTTAGGTGCGGGAGGGCCCAAGACC. This gives the protein CASSLGAGGPKT. The whole CDR3 sequence is CASSLGAGGPKTQYF.

This clone counts as medium-sized (0.01 to 0.1%) by frequency. The read comes to an end 3 residues before the CDR3 does, leaving the germline J gene to fill in the end. V is TRBV29-1 and J is TRBJ2-5; D possibly corresponds to TRBD1 (6 bases). This CDR3 contains 12 residues. V was pared by 6 bases and J by 5 bases, with 13 bases between. The germline V gene encodes CDR1 SQVTM and CDR2 ANQGSEA. The CDR3 DNA, read in part, is TGCAGCGTACCGGTAGGGGGTGAGACC. Protein product: CSVPVGGET. The whole CDR3 sequence reads CSVPVGGETQYF.

Regarding this clone: From the germline J gene comes the end of the CDR3, since the read stops 3 residues before it. The chain couples TRBV28 to TRBJ2-3; D gene unclear. This CDR3 contains 12 residues. Trimming pared 4 bases from V and 3 bases from J, leaving 5 bases between. Germline V gene sequence: CDR1 MDHEN, CDR2 SYDVKM. CDR3 residues: CASSSITDTQYF. CDR3 bases read: TGTGCCAGCAGTTCAATTACAGATACG.

Comment on this clone: The CDR3 end is not reached by the read, which stops 3 residues before it; the germline J gene fills it in. The chain combines TRBV19 with TRBJ2-1, with 9 bases aligning to TRBD2. The CDR3 is made up of 15 amino acids. Germline CDR1 reads LNHDA; CDR2 reads SQIVND (reference sequence). V lost 7 bases, J lost 8 bases, and 12 bases stayed unmatched. This chain's CDR3 is CASTPWAGGPHEQFF. The sequenced CDR3 bases are TGTGCCAGTACCCCATGGGCGGGAGGGCCTCATGAG.

Judged by frequency, this clone is medium-sized (0.01 to 0.1%). The CDR3 end lies 3 residues beyond the end of the read and is filled in from the germline J gene. The chain links TRBV5-1 to TRBJ2-5; D is perhaps TRBD2 (7 bases). V was clipped by 5 bases and J by 2 bases, with 16 bases between them. CDR3 length equals 15 residues. Germline V CDR1 and CDR2: SGHRS, YFSETQ. CDR3 residues: CASRKVGGLQETQYF. The sequenced CDR3 bases are TGCGCCAGCAGGAAGGTGGGGGGGCTTCAAGAGACC.

Details on this clone: The read ends 3 residues early relative to the CDR3; the germline J gene fills the gap. J is TRBJ2-6 and V is TRBV7-9, with D hard to call. Trimming shortened V by 5 bases and J by 0 bases, and 8 bases separated the two germline ends. Germline CDR1 SEHNR, CDR2 FQNEAQ (reference sequence). CDR3 length: 15 amino acids. The chain's CDR3 is CASSPVSSGANVLTF. CDR3 bases read: TGTGCCAGCAGCCCAGTGAGCTCTGGGGCCAACGTC. Full variable domain (outside the CDR3, taken from reference TRBV7-9 and TRBJ2-6): DTGVSQNPRHKITKRGQNVTFRCDPISEHNRLYWYRQTLGQGPEFLTYFQNEAQLEKSRLLSDRFSAERPKGSFSTLEIQRTEQGDSAMYLCASSPVSSGANVLTFGAGSRLTVL.

A remark on this clone: Coverage ceases 3 residues before the CDR3 finishes, and the germline J gene fills in the end. The rearrangement joins TRBV5-1 to TRBJ2-7, with D perhaps TRBD1 (6 bases). The germline V gene has CDR1 SGHRS and CDR2 YFSETQ. V shed 0 bases and J shed 2 bases, with 12 bases lying between them. The CDR3 runs 15 residues. The CDR3 loop reads CASSLETGVTYEQYF. The DNA read from the CDR3 is TGCGCCAGCAGCTTGGAGACAGGCGTCACCTACGAG.

Turning to this clone: Sequencing ends 3 residues short of the CDR3 end; the germline J gene provides the rest. The rearrangement uses TRBV20-1 and TRBJ2-3; 14 bases match TRBD2. V was clipped by 3 bases and J by 7 bases; unmatched bases: 3. Germline lookup yields CDR1 DFQATT and CDR2 SNEGSKA (reference sequence). The CDR3 runs to 14 residues. CDR3 region: CSASGLAGGYTQYF. Partial CDR3 DNA: TGCAGTGCTAGTGGACTAGCGGGAGGTTATACG.

About this clone itself: The CDR3 goes on 3 residues after the read ends, and that part is filled in from the germline J gene. The chain joins TRBV5-1 to TRBJ2-1; 12 bases match TRBD1. The CDR3 has 16 residues. Trimming cost V 6 bases and J 7 bases; bases outside gene matches: 11. Germline V gene sequence: CDR1 SGHRS, CDR2 YFSETQ. This CDR3 is CASNPTGTGGVNEQFF. The CDR3 DNA, read in part, is TGCGCCAGCAACCCCACCGGGACAGGGGGCGTGAATGAG.

Note on this clone: Read data end 3 residues before the CDR3 end; the end is taken from the germline J gene. The chain joins TRBV2 to TRBJ1-6, with D perhaps TRBD1 (5 bases). V lost 3 bases and J 1 base, leaving 7 bases between the germline ends. CDR1 and CDR2 from the germline V gene are SNHLY and FYNNEI. This CDR3 contains 15 residues. The CDR3 loop is CASSERGSYNSPLHF. The DNA read from the CDR3 is TGTGCCAGCAGTGAGAGGGGTTCCTATAATTCACCC.

With regard to this clone: From the germline J gene comes the end of the CDR3, since the read stops 3 residues before it. The chain couples TRBV10-3 to TRBJ1-2; D not resolved. This CDR3 spans 13 amino acids. V shed 3 bases and J shed 6 bases, with 11 bases lying between them. Germline V gene sequence: CDR1 ENHRY, CDR2 SYGVKD. This chain's CDR3 is CAISELPPHGYTF. The sequenced part of the CDR3 DNA is TGTGCCATCAGTGAACTTCCACCTCATGGC.

A word on this clone: From the germline J gene comes the end of the CDR3, since the read stops 3 residues before it. The chain combines TRBV30 with TRBJ2-7; a weak D match, TRBD2 (6 bases). Per germline, CDR1 GTSNPN and CDR2 SVGIG (reference sequence). The CDR3 contains 14 residues. The V end was cut by 2 bases, the J end by 6 bases, with 17 bases between. The CDR3 here is CAWSSGTYGSEQYF. The CDR3 DNA, read in part, is TGTGCCTGGAGTTCCGGGACTTACGGCAGCGAG.

In the case of this clone: The read halts 3 residues ahead of the CDR3 end, with the missing end drawn from the germline J gene. J is TRBJ1-4 and V is TRBV6-2 or TRBV6-3, with 7 bases matching TRBD1. CDR3 length equals 13 residues. CDR1 and CDR2 (germline): MNHEY, SVGEGT. Trimming removed 8 bases from V and 6 bases from J; junction bases left unmatched: 6. The CDR3 DNA, read in part, is TGTGCCAGCGGGGACAGCAATCATGAAAAA. Translating gives CASGDSNHEK. The CDR3 reads in full as CASGDSNHEKLFF.

To note about this clone: The sequenced fragment ends 3 residues before the CDR3 boundary, so the rest is inferred from the germline J gene. The rearrangement joins TRBV7-2 to TRBJ2-7, with D possibly TRBD2 on 5 matching bases. The germline V gene has CDR1 SGHTA and CDR2 FQGNSA. V was cut by 3 bases and J by 2 bases, with 11 bases left in between. This CDR3 is 14 amino acids long. CDR3 loop: CASSFDAGPYEQYF. The part of the CDR3 DNA that was read is TGTGCCAGCAGCTTCGATGCGGGCCCCTACGAG.

With regard to this clone: The CDR3 end lies 3 residues beyond the end of the read and is filled in from the germline J gene. The chain carries TRBV4-1 and TRBJ2-1, with D unresolved. Trimming took off 4 bases at V and 1 base at J, with 11 bases between the two ends. Germline loops: CDR1 MGHRA, CDR2 YSYEKL. CDR3 size: 15 residues. Here the CDR3 reads CASSPTGSSYNEQFF. The DNA read from the CDR3 is TGCGCCAGCAGCCCCACCGGGTCATCCTACAATGAG.

To note about this clone: The CDR3 is cut off 3 residues early in the read; its end comes from the germline J gene. This rearrangement joins TRBV14 to TRBJ1-1; unclear D gene. Germline lookup yields CDR1 SGHDN and CDR2 FVKESK. The length of the CDR3 is 16 residues. The CDR3 loop reads CASSQGSLLQLRGAFF. CDR3 bases read: TGTGCCAGCAGCCAAGGATCCCTTTTGCAATTACGCGGG.

Regarding this clone: The read halts 3 residues ahead of the CDR3 end, with the missing end drawn from the germline J gene. The chain carries TRBV5-1 and TRBJ2-3; 7 nucleotides line up with TRBD1. Germline loops: CDR1 SGHRS, CDR2 YFSETQ. This CDR3 comprises 14 residues. Trimming cost V 4 bases and J 4 bases; bases outside gene matches: 6. Partial CDR3 DNA: TGCGCCAGCAGCCCGACAGGGTTCCCAGATACG. Translated, it gives CASSPTGFPDT. The entire CDR3 is CASSPTGFPDTQYF.

This clone counts as medium-sized by frequency. The missing CDR3 end, 3 residues past where the read stops, is filled in from the germline J gene. The V gene is TRBV29-1, the J gene TRBJ2-3; D gene uncertain. The CDR3 totals 14 residues. Deletions cut 5 bases from V and 3 bases from J, with 15 bases between. Germline CDR1 is SQVTM and CDR2 is ANQGSEA. This chain's CDR3 is CSVRPKLTTDTQYF. The covered CDR3 bases are TGCAGCGTTAGGCCCAAACTGACTACAGATACG.

Note on this clone: Read sequence stops 3 residues before the CDR3 end, and the germline J gene provides the missing end. The chain combines TRBV5-8 with TRBJ1-2; D may be TRBD1 (5 bases). The CDR3 contains 14 residues. Between the trimmed V and J ends, which lost 3 bases and 6 bases, there was a span of 15 bases. The germline CDR1 and CDR2 sequences are SGHTS and YDEGEE. This chain's CDR3 is CASSWEGLRNGYTF. CDR3 DNA, as far as it was read: TGTGCCAGCAGCTGGGAGGGGTTGAGAAATGGC.

On this clone itself: The read ends 3 residues shy of where the CDR3 ends; the end is completed using the germline J gene. This sequence joins TRBV7-2 and TRBJ1-2; tentative D call: TRBD1 (5 bases). Germline CDR1 and CDR2: SGHTA and FQGNSA. V lost 5 bases to trimming and J lost 3 bases, with 10 bases between them. This CDR3 comprises 13 residues. The CDR3 here is CASSLRADYGYTF. Partial CDR3 DNA: TGTGCCAGCAGCCTCAGGGCAGACTATGGC.

Partial CDR3 DNA: TGTGCCAGCAGCCAAGACGACAGGGACGAG. It yields the protein CASSQDDRDE. The entire CDR3 reads CASSQDDRDEQYF. The rearrangement links TRBV4-2 to TRBJ2-7; TRBD1 agrees at 7 bases. With the read ending 3 residues before the CDR3 end, the germline J gene is used to fill in that end. Germline trimming cut 0 bases from V and 5 bases from J; bases unmatched to any gene: 1. The CDR3 spans 13 residues. Germline CDR1 is LGHNA and CDR2 is YNFKEQ.

In regard to this clone: The read halts 3 residues ahead of the CDR3 end, with the missing end drawn from the germline J gene. The V gene is TRBV19, the J gene TRBJ2-3, with 9 bases matching TRBD1. Germline V gives CDR1 LNHDA, CDR2 SQIVND (reference sequence). The J segment lost 6 bases and the V segment lost 6 bases, leaving 13 bases of the junction unmatched. This CDR3 is built from 16 residues. The DNA read from the CDR3 is TGTGCCAGTAGCCTGGGGGGACAGGGTTCTTGGGATACG. This translates into CASSLGGQGSWDT. The complete CDR3 sequence is CASSLGGQGSWDTQYF.

With regard to this clone: The read ends 3 residues before the CDR3 terminus; that terminus is restored from the germline J gene. This chain joins TRBV29-1 and TRBJ1-1; 7 positions match TRBD1. The CDR3 covers 12 residues. V trimming: 7 bases; J trimming: 4 bases; junction bases outside the gene matches: 6. Germline V CDR1 and CDR2: SQVTM, ANQGSEA. The covered CDR3 bases are TGCAGCGGACACAGGGGCGGCACTGAA. It codes for CSGHRGGTE. The entire CDR3 protein is CSGHRGGTEAFF.

Comments on this clone: The read terminates 3 residues ahead of where the CDR3 ends, so the germline J gene completes it. The chain is built from TRBV28 and TRBJ2-5, with D maybe TRBD2 (5 bases). The CDR3 has 16 residues. CDR1 is MDHEN, CDR2 SYDVKM, per germline. Trimming pared 2 bases from V and 6 bases from J, leaving 19 bases between. CDR3 residues: CASSLPRVEVAKTQYF. Partial CDR3 DNA: TGTGCCAGCAGTTTACCGCGGGTAGAGGTGGCAAAGACC.

A word on this clone: The missing CDR3 end, 3 residues past where the read stops, is filled in from the germline J gene. The chain has TRBV5-1 and TRBJ1-2, with D tentatively TRBD1 (5 bases). The germline V gene encodes CDR1 SGHRS and CDR2 YFSETQ. The V end was cut by 0 bases, the J end by 4 bases, with 10 bases between. The CDR3 contains 14 residues. CDR3 region: CASSLGGERYGYTF. The CDR3 DNA, read in part, is TGCGCCAGCAGCTTGGGGGGGGAGCGCTATGGC.

Regarding this clone: The read terminates 3 residues ahead of where the CDR3 ends, so the germline J gene completes it. The chain uses TRBV30 and TRBJ1-6; tentatively, D is TRBD1 (6 bases). This CDR3 is built from 17 residues. V was cut by 0 bases and J by 7 bases, with 19 bases left in between. From germline, CDR1 is GTSNPN and CDR2 SVGIG (reference sequence). The sequenced part of the CDR3 DNA is TGTGCCTGGAGTGTACGGCGGGGGGGGCAGGAAAATTCACCC. Residues: CAWSVRRGGQENSP. The entire CDR3 sequence reads CAWSVRRGGQENSPLHF.